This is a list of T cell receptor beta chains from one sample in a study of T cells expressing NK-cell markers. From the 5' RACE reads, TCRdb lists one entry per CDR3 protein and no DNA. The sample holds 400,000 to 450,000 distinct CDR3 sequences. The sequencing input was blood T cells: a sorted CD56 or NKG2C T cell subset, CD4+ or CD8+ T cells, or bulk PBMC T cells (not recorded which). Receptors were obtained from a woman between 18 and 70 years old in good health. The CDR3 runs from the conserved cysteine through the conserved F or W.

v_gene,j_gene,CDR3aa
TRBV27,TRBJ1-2,CASSSHRGRSTTNYGYTF
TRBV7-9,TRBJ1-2,CASSLGDAINYGYTF
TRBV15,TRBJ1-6,CATSREKGVESPLHF
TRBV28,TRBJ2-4,CASSLAGSSGVNIQYF
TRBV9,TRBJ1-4,CASSTGDRVDEKLFF
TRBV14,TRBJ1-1,CASSQVLGVKYTEAFF
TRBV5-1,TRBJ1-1,CASSLERGAGRTEAFF
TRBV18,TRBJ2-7,CASSSPGTPSVEQYF
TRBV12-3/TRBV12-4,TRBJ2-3,CASTLRDRGLRYF
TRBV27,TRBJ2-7,CATRRPGSYEQYF
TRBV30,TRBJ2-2,CAWSLAGELFF
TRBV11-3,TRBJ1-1,CASNSGGSTEAFF
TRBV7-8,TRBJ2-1,CATEESSYNEQFF
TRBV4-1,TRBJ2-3,CASSQTGGASDTQYF
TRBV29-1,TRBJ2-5,CSANRGQGETQYF
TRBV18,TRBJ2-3,CASSPETSGSTDTQYF
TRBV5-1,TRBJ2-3,CASSFSGATDTQYF
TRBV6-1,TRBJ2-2,CASKVWGHQVGELFF
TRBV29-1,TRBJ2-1,CSVDPREDYNEQFF
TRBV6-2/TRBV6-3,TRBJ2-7,CASSYLDSGNEQYF
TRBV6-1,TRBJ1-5,CASTPDWVGQPQHF
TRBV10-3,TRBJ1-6,CAITQGVGNSPLHF
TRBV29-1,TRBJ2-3,CSADEGQSSNTQYF
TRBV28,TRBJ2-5,CASSERTGTETQYF
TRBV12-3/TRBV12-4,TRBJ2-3,CASTEEAWRTDTQYF
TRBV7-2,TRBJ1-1,CASSLLAGIAEAFF
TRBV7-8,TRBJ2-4,CASSQTPRLNGENIQYF
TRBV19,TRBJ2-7,CATRRGAGSEQYF
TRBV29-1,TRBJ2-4,CSVEAPRVAKNIQYF
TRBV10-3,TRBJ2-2,CAISEEGELFF
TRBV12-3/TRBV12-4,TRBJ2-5,CASSLRVAGGQETQYF
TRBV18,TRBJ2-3,CASSPDLLQESTDTQYF
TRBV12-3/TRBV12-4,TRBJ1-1,CASSLIGFKNTEAFF
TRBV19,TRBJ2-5,CASSEAQETQYF
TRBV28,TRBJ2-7,CASSKRTPHYEQYF
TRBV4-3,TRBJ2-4,CASSRDSGRPNIQYF
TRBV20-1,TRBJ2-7,CSAKGARDYEQYF
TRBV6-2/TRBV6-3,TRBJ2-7,CASSYRDGPYEQYF
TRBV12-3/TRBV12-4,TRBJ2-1,CASRALDHNEQFF
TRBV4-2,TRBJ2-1,CASSHGGSEQFF